In its sample, the clone carrying this T cell receptor beta chain was seen once. This sample stems from a study of T cells after yellow fever vaccination. TCRdb analysed the 5' RACE reads with MiXCR anew, one entry per CDR3 protein. The repertoire includes nearly 550,000 distinct CDR3 sequences, roughly 19% of them detected once, and 14% sits in the top ten. The germline V gene encodes CDR1 SEHNR and CDR2 FQNEAQ (reference sequence). Trimming took 5 bases from V and 3 from J, leaving 17 bases between them. This CDR3 is 15 amino acids long. The sample was PBMCs, taken 15 days after the yellow fever booster vaccination. The receptor's source is a man aged 30-40 years who received the YFV17D yellow fever vaccine. The V gene is TRBV7-9, the J gene TRBJ2-7; no reliable D call. Here the CDR3 reads CASSAWLGGDYEQYF. The CDR3, as DNA: TGTGCCAGCAGCGCTTGGCTAGGTGGGGACTACGAGCAGTACTTC.